This T cell receptor beta chain was obtained from a study of monozygotic twins with inflammatory bowel disease. Study conclusions and caveats: IBD patients share fewer clonotypes with other people than healthy twins do, especially with disease activity.

In regard to this clonotype: Antigen unknown.

Template switching was used to attach UMIs, which incorporated a 6-nucleotide sample barcode. Each CDR3 protein gets one entry in TCRdb, which reprocessed the 5' RACE reads and gives no DNA. The specimen's table records 300,000 to 450,000 distinct CDR3 sequences. CDR1 DFQATT and CDR2 SNEGSKA come from the germline V gene (reference sequence). CDR3 length: 15 residues. The clonotype originates from a human donor with ulcerative colitis or Crohn's disease, or a healthy co-twin of an affected twin (not recorded which). This chain links TRBV20-1 with TRBJ2-7; lacking DNA, the TRBD1 call made by TCRdb goes unchecked. Sequenced: blood. CDR3 sequence: CSARDVGQASYEQYF.